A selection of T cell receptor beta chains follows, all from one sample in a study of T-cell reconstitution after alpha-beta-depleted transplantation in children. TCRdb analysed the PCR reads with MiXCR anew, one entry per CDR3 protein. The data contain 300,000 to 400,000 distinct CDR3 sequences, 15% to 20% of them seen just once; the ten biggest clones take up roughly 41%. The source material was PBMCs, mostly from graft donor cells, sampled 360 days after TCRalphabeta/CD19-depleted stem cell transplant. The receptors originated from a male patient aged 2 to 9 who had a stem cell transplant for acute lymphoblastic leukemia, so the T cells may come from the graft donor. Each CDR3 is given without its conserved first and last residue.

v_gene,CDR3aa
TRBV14,ASSQTRGFGSNQPQH
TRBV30,AWSALAAGSSYNEQF
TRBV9,ASSATGGQETQY
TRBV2,ASRARAVTTGELF
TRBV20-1,SARGVGGVDTQY
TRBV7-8,ASSLDLRAGDINSPLH
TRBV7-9,ASRTDNYGYT
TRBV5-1,ASHGLAGAGSSSYNEQF
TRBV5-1,ASSQLAGGGTDTQY
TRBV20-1,SARSYGYT
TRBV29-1,SVGQGAAGANVLT
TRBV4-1,ASSQGAGQGNYGYT
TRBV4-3,ASSQEAHPNTEAF
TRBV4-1,ASSQKGPLRAGGQPQH
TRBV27,ASTSGGSEAF
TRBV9,ASSGQGPNEKLF
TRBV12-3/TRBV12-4,ASSPALAGISYNEQF
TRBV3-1,ASSPTRLNEQF
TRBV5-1,ASSLGAGTGYSGANVLT
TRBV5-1,ASSLGGPGTDTQY
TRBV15,ATSQLGGVNEQF
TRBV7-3,ASSSTGLARDIQY
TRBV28,ASSLEWARTGDTEAF
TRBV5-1,ASSLVRGPSRDEQF
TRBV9,ASSVGREVDGYT
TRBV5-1,ASSLAAGRRTGELF
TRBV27,ASSPYDTNQPQH
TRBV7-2,ASSPQAGRFDEQY
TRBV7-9,ASIKGREGTDTQY
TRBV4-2,ASSQTRRTDTQY
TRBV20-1,SAPEIRGNEQF
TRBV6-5,ATSRGDTQY
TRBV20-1,SASSRPLYEQY
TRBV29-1,SVDHGGPYGYT
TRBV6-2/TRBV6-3,ASTRLVLSRKKKTSTDTQY
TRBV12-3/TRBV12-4,ASSRDRRLETQY
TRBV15,ATSQGLVSGANVLT
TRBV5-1,ASSLDQSTPYEQY